This T cell receptor (beta chain) was profiled in a study of CD8 T cells in Susac syndrome. Concerning this clonotype itself: Antigen unknown.

Sequencing of TCR beta covered CD8+ and CD4+ T cells obtained from blood. Negative isolation was used for CD8+ and CD4+ T cells and FACS enrichment for TEMRA cells. It was with random hexamers that 0.5 to 1 ug RNA was reverse transcribed. Across 54 Vbeta and 13 Jbeta, TCR beta CDR3 was amplified with immunoSEQ multiplex PCR. TCRdb redid the calling of the immunoSEQ multiplex PCR reads with MiXCR, one entry per CDR3 protein. The profile covers 100,000 to 150,000 distinct CDR3 sequences, with 80% to 95% appearing a single time and less than 0.4% taken by the ten largest. Findings and caveats of the study: TCR sequencing and HLA analysis covered a relatively small number of individuals.

This CDR3 spans 14 amino acids. Trimming stripped 5 bases from V and 3 bases from J, with 14 bases between. Germline V gene sequence: CDR1 SEHNR, CDR2 FQNEAQ (reference sequence). V is TRBV7-9 and J is TRBJ2-7; D perhaps matches TRBD1 (6 bases). This sequence was found in a human donor with multiple sclerosis. Sequenced input: CD8+ T cells from PBMCs. As DNA, the CDR3 is TGTGCCAGCAGCGTTGGACAGCGCAACTACGAGCAGTACTTC. Protein: CASSVGQRNYEQYF.